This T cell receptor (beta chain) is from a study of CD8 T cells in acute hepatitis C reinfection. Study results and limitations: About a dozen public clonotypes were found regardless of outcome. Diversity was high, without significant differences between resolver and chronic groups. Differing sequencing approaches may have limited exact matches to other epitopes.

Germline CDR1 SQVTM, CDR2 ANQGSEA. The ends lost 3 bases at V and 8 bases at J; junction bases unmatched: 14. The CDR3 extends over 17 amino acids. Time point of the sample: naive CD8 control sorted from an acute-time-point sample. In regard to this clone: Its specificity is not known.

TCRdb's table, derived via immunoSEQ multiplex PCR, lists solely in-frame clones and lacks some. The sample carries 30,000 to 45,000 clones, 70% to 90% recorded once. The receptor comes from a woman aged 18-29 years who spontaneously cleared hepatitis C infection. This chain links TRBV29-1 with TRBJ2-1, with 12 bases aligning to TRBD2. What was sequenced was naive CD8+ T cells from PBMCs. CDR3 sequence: CSVEAPKRTSGTYEQFF. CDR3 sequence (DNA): TGCAGCGTTGAGGCACCCAAAAGGACTAGCGGGACATATGAGCAGTTCTTC.